This TCR beta chain was captured by sequencing in a study of cytomegalovirus exposure and HLA in healthy donors. The PCR made use of 60 Vbeta and 13 Jbeta primers. Profiling relied on immunoSEQ multiplex PCR, and the TCRdb table lists in-frame clones only, not all of them. The sample yields some 98,000 clones, less than 80% seen once. V gave up 8 bases and J gave up 2 bases, with 28 bases separating them. The CDR3 is made up of 18 amino acids. Germline values: CDR1 SGHNT, CDR2 YYREEE (reference sequence). Source material: PBMCs. This sequence was found in a man aged 35-49 years in good health and CMV-seronegative. The rearrangement joins TRBV5-4 to TRBJ1-1, with a possible D match to TRBD1 (5 bases). CDR3 sequence reads: CASPPPDHFDSINTEAFF. Here the CDR3 DNA reads TGTGCCAGTCCCCCCCCTGATCACTTTGACAGTATTAACACTGAAGCTTTCTTT.